This T cell receptor beta chain was sequenced during a study of cytomegalovirus exposure and HLA in healthy donors. General study results and limits: TCR beta chain V- and J-gene trimming was linked, in a later analysis, to a missense variant in DCLRE1C.

Trimming took off 0 bases at V and 1 base at J, with 10 bases between the two ends. This CDR3 contains 15 residues. Germline CDR1 is SGDLS and CDR2 is YYNGEE. The PCR made use of 60 Vbeta and 13 Jbeta primers. TCRdb's table, derived via immunoSEQ multiplex PCR, lists solely in-frame clones and lacks some. This table has 150,000 or so clones, roughly four fifths appearing once. Comment on this clone: The antigen remains unidentified.

Sequencing input: PBMCs. The clonotype originates from a female donor in good health and CMV-seronegative. The chain recombines TRBV9 with TRBJ1-1; no firm D call. This CDR3 reads CASSVEPGSNTEAFF. In DNA form, the CDR3 reads TGTGCCAGCAGCGTAGAACCAGGATCGAACACTGAAGCTTTCTTT.